The T cell receptor beta chain described here comes from a study of neoadjuvant nivolumab and ipilimumab in lung cancer. The study's findings and limits: Resected tumors had greater TCR richness and clonality than uninvolved lung. From pretherapy to surgery, tumor richness and clonality rose with dual therapy. Resected-tumor TCR richness correlated positively with pretherapy blood richness.

Worth noting for this clone: Its matching antigen is unknown.

V lost 1 base to trimming and J lost 4 bases; unmatched junction nucleotides: 7. Germline lookup yields CDR1 SGHRS and CDR2 YFSETQ. The CDR3 extends over 16 amino acids. Here immunoSEQ multiplex PCR was the method, and the copy in TCRdb shows in-frame clones only, minus some. Of 40,000 or so clones listed, roughly 89% are singletons. This sample comprised peripheral blood, obtained before neoadjuvant nivolumab, alone or with ipilimumab. The chain carries TRBV5-1 and TRBJ1-4; 7 bases are shared with TRBD1. The receptor comes from an adult with non-small cell lung cancer. The CDR3 nucleotides read TGCGCCAGCAGCTTGTGGGGGGACAGAATTAATGAAAAACTGTTTTTT. It codes for CASSLWGDRINEKLFF.